This TCR beta chain stems from a study of cytomegalovirus exposure and HLA in healthy donors (dated by TCRdb to 2016 to 2017). Looking at the study overall: An earlier analysis of some 620 of the donors reported around 280 Gb of sequence data and 117 million unique TCR beta sequences obtained from around 190 million T cells. All discovery cohort repertoires had been generated on a single sequencing platform. To decide whether each TCR beta V gene segment behaved as functional or pseudogenic, an earlier analysis of 587 of the donors relied on high-throughput TCR beta sequencing. High-throughput TCR immunosequencing, statistical association of individual TCRs with disease status, and machine learning were combined to predict cytomegalovirus infection status. An early release covering 550 to 700 HLA-typed donors comprised about 290 gigabases of sequencing data and around 86 million unique TCR sequences. The study aimed to test whether cataloging public T cell receptors could reveal signatures of past pathogen exposure. Four to six DR-DQ haplotypes were handled as single units for association and clustering, since linkage in the cohort was strong. A later genetic analysis used genome-wide SNP genotypes for about 55% of the 666 donors, treating that subset as a discovery cohort. Among about 360 genotyped donors of the cohort, an average of around 240,000 unique TCR beta nucleotide sequences were sequenced per donor, roughly 20% of them non-productive. Typing coverage differed by locus: A, B, C, DRB1 and DQB1 were typed in roughly 620-630 donors, DQA1 in 522, DPA1 in approximately 600, and DPB1 in approximately 450. In addition to the first cohort of roughly 670 subjects, a separate validation cohort of 130 or so different subjects was used. The later analysis used no new phenotypic data to find candidate immune exposures, relying instead on TCR beta sequences and their occurrence across donors. A later analysis re-examined previously published TCR beta repertoires from just over 650 donors and added high-resolution HLA genotyping to investigate patterns of TCR occurrence. HLA typing included class I and class II loci at four-digit resolution. Donor age, sex, ethnicity and CMV serostatus were compiled alongside the repertoire data. The study used immunosequencing to profile the T cell repertoires of several hundred subjects and linked those repertoires to cytomegalovirus serostatus. Of the approximately 400 genotyped donors, approximately 83% fell in the genetic ancestry cluster associated with self-reported Caucasian donors.

The cohort was made up of 500 to 850 healthy bone marrow donors. At the time of sampling, every cohort member was nominally healthy, though immune exposures that went unrecorded were likely present. The donor tested CMV seronegative, placing the donor among the roughly 340 seronegative members of the cohort. Each donor provided a peripheral blood sample, and peripheral blood mononuclear cells were used for TCR beta sequencing. The Qiagen DNeasy Blood Extraction Kit was used to extract genomic DNA from the blood cell samples. A note on this clone: Its antigen is unknown.

Trimming takes 1 base off V and 1 base off J; junction bases not matched to a gene: 1. The CDR3, cysteine through phenylalanine, is 15 amino acids long. Just the 45-base CDR3 DNA is kept, in frame starting at base 1. CDR1 is given as MDHEN and CDR2 as SYDVKM, both from the germline V gene. The research as a whole found: In an earlier analysis of under 600 of the donors, most TCR beta V segments were observed in productive rearrangements about 87% or about 30% of the time, broadly matching IMGT annotations. In a later genetic analysis, a missense DCLRE1C variant was associated with V-gene and J-gene trimming of TCR beta chains, and the association was replicated in an independent cohort. A further reported finding was that TCR beta sequences accurately predicted the HLA-A and HLA-B alleles for most subjects in the first cohort. In the study, approximately 160 TCR beta chains were listed as associated with cytomegalovirus. This cohort had only TCR beta chains sequenced, and the lack of alpha or paired-chain data limited which features could be detected. Because the 87-base-pair reads could not distinguish some IMGT-functional V segments, including TRBV6-2 and TRBV6-3, those segments were excluded. In a later genetic analysis, fewer N-insertions in productive TCRs were reported among donors in an Asian-associated ancestry cluster than the roughly 700-donor mean. The authors suggested that the approach could potentially be extended to other disease states and immunological phenotypes. When HLA alleles, especially DR and DQ, strongly co-occurred, TCR associations were difficult to assign to individual alleles. Sequencing depth was assumed to be roughly uniform across donors in the presence/absence analyses, though that assumption may not hold. Compared with equally common non-associated chains, HLA-associated TCR beta chains in a later analysis were more clonally expanded and had lower generation probabilities. Across donors, most TCR sequences were observed very rarely, whereas some public TCRs were present in many individuals. CMV serostatus was the only immune exposure information available for the cohort. A later analysis reported that several top co-occurrence clusters appeared linked to parvovirus B19, influenza, CMV and Epstein-Barr virus. In a later analysis, 16,951 TCR beta sequences were associated with specific HLA alleles at a false discovery rate of 0.05. A group of highly shared sequence variants was considered likely to be a technical artifact of the sequencing pipeline. Because some donors lacked HLA typing at each locus, the association tests relied only on the typed subset. According to a later analysis, TCR association rates differed among HLA loci, with DRB1 alleles showing the most associated TCRs and HLA-C alleles showing the fewest. Linkage disequilibrium might explain the correlated functional status among segregating V segments, but an unknown experimental factor could not be excluded. The classifier was reported to diagnose cytomegalovirus status with high specificity and sensitivity in both the original cohort and the validation cohort. Most CMV-associated TCR beta chains appeared to be HLA-restricted in a later analysis, and the HLA associations seemed to be driven largely by CMV exposure. In vitro tests confirmed that a few of the cytomegalovirus-associated TCR beta chains recognize cytomegalovirus antigens. Because counts were too low, about 17 rarely observed V segments, including chromosome 9 orphons, were excluded from the earlier analysis of 587 of the donors.

Library prep was done by the immunoSEQ multiplex PCR assay. For the multiplex PCR, a mixture combining 60 forward primers for TCR Vbeta segments and 13 reverse primers for TCR Jbeta segments was used. A multiplex PCR assay on genomic DNA amplified the CDR3 region of rearranged TCR beta genes. The Illumina HiSeq System was used to sequence the amplified TCR beta libraries as 87-base-pair reads. In the paper's pipeline: In a later analysis, around 80 million unique TCR beta chains were counted across the 650 to 700 repertoires, and roughly 11 million of these chains were shared by at least two donors. Raw reads were error-corrected and collapsed into unique sequences by a nearest-neighbor algorithm in which closely related sequences were merged to remove PCR and sequencing errors. Alignment of CDR3 sequences to IMGT reference sequences was used to assign V, D and J gene segments. Each retained sequence needed at least a six-nucleotide match to both a V gene segment and a J gene segment. Rearrangements were called productive when the CDR3 lacked stop codons and stayed in frame with V and J; all others were non-productive. CDR3 was defined according to IMGT convention as the region running from the second conserved V-encoded cysteine to the conserved J-encoded phenylalanine. Sequences without an unambiguous match to a single V gene segment were excluded from the earlier analysis of a few hundred of the donors. In an earlier analysis of approximately 550 of the donors, V segments were called functional above 56.7% productive rearrangements and were called segregating when the between-donor standard deviation exceeded 5%. To diagnose cytomegalovirus status from the catalog of TCR beta chain sequences, a statistical classification framework was built. In a later analysis, V and J genes were assigned by comparing TCR nucleotide sequences against IMGT/GENE-DB human TR gene sequences. The TCRdist pipeline was used in a later analysis to assign CDR3 sequences and most-parsimonious VDJ recombination scenarios. A later analysis defined each TCR beta chain by its CDR3 amino acid sequence plus V-gene family, and excluded reads lacking a unique V-gene family. As a way to deal with suspected cross-contamination and a sequencing artifact, a later analysis dropped approximately 590 nucleotide sequences that were highly shared and had low generation probability. In a later analysis, a clonal expansion index was calculated for each public chain from normalized within-repertoire ranks of inferred template counts. A later analysis computed generation probabilities with a VDJ recombination model fitted to out-of-frame rearrangements, and checked the results against IGoR. Hypergeometric tests were used in a later analysis to score TCR-TCR, TCR-HLA and TCR-CMV co-occurrence, with a repertoire-size bias correction applied to the TCR pairs. To estimate false discovery rates, a later analysis permuted the HLA or CMV assignments 20 times. In a later analysis, co-occurring TCRs were grouped using DBSCAN, and TCRdist sequence similarity was added for clustering within HLA-allele-positive subsets. Repertoires with fewer than 30,000 or more than 120,000 public chains were left out of co-occurrence clustering, as were four to six repertoires with anomalous nucleotide sharing. TCRdb stores this immuneACCESS table with in-frame sequences only. Part of the clones is absent; in the studies checked, under half of the shortfall reflects unresolved V genes, and no reason is known for the rest. That table furnishes V, J and clone size, whereas the DNA furnished D and trimming. The sample has just over 150,000 clones on record. Clones ranked in the top ten supply roughly 2% of the sample.

This sequence originates from a young man in good health and CMV-seronegative. Sequences were obtained from PBMCs. This chain is built from TRBV28 and TRBJ2-1, with 7 bases matching TRBD1. For the CDR3, the sequence is CASSLSGGSYNEQFF. The nucleotide sequence is TGTGCCAGCAGTTTATCAGGGGGTTCCTACAATGAGCAGTTCTTC.